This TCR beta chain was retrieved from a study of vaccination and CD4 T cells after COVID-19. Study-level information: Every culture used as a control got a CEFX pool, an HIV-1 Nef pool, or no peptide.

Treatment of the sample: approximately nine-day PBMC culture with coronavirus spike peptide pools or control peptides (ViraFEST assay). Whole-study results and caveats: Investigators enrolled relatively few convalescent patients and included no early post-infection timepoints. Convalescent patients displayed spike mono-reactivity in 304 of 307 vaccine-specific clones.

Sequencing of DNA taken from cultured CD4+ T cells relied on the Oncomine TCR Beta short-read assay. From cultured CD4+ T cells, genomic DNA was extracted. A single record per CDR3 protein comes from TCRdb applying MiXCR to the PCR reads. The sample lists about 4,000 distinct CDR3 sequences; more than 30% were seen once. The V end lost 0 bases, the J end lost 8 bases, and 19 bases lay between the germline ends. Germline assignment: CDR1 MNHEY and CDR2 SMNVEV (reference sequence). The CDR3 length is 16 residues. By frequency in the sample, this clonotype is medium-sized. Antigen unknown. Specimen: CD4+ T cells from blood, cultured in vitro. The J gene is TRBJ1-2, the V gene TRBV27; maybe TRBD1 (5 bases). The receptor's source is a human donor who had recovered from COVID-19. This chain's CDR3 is CASSLSGVGGTLGYTF. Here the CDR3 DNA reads TGTGCCAGCAGTTTATCGGGGGTTGGTGGGACCCTGGGCTACACCTTC.